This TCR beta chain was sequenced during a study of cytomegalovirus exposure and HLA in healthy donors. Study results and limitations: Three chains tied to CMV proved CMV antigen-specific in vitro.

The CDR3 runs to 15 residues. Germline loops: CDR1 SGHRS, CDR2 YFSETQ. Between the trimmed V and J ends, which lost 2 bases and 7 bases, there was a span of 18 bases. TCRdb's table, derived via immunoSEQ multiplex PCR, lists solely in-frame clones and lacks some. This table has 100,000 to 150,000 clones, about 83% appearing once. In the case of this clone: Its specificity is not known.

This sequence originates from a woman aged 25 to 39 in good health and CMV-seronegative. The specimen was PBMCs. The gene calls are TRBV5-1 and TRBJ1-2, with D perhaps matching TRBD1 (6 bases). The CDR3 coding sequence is TGCGCCAGCAGCTTCGGTCTGGGGGCATCAGGTGGCTACACCTTC. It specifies CASSFGLGASGGYTF.